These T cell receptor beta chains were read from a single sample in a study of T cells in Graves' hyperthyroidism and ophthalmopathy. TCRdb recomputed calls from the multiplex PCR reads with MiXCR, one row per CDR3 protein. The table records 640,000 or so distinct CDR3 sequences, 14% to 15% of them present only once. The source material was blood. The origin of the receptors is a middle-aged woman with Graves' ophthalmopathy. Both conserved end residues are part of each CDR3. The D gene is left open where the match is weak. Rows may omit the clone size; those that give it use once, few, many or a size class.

CASSRDGTSGSGQYF,TGTGCCAGCAGTCGCGACGGGACTAGCGGGAGCGGGCAGTACTTC,TRBV6-1,TRBD2,TRBJ2-7,.
CSAREGDYGYTF,TGCAGTGCTAGAGAGGGAGACTATGGCTACACCTTC,TRBV20-1,.,TRBJ1-2,many
CASGLQGVYGYTF,TGTGCCAGCGGTCTACAGGGGGTTTATGGCTACACCTTC,TRBV28,TRBD1,TRBJ1-2,.
CASRRGDSGAYEQYF,TGTGCCAGCAGGAGAGGGGACAGCGGGGCCTACGAGCAGTACTTC,TRBV28,.,TRBJ2-7,.
CASSEHLPGRSAQHF,TGTGCCAGCAGTGAACACCTTCCTGGGAGATCAGCCCAGCATTTT,TRBV2,.,TRBJ1-5,many
CASSRLEGNYGYTF,TGTGCCAGCAGCCGCCTTGAGGGTAACTATGGCTACACCTTC,TRBV3-1,.,TRBJ1-2,few
CASSYRDNYGYTF,TGTGCCAGCAGTTACCGGGACAACTATGGCTACACCTTC,TRBV6-2/TRBV6-3,.,TRBJ1-2,many
CASIGLAGGGANVLTF,TGTGCCAGTATCGGACTAGCGGGAGGTGGGGCCAACGTCCTGACTTTC,TRBV19,TRBD2,TRBJ2-6,many
CSASPDLPQDYEQYF,TGCAGTGCTAGCCCAGATCTACCTCAGGACTACGAGCAGTACTTC,TRBV20-1,.,TRBJ2-7,many
CAWSEGLTNTEAFF,TGTGCCTGGAGTGAGGGACTAACGAACACTGAAGCTTTCTTT,TRBV30,.,TRBJ1-1,few
CASSLLDYEQYF,TGTGCCAGCAGCTTACTCGATTACGAGCAGTACTTC,TRBV28,.,TRBJ2-7,many
CASSLRALGEETQYF,TGTGCCAGCAGCCTGCGTGCCCTTGGTGAAGAGACCCAGTACTTC,TRBV11-2,.,TRBJ2-5,few
CASSYSNYESAYGYTF,TGTGCCAGCAGTTACTCGAATTATGAGTCGGCCTATGGCTACACCTTC,TRBV6-5,.,TRBJ1-2,many
CASSQTSGGYEQYF,TGCGCCAGCAGCCAGACTAGCGGGGGTTACGAGCAGTACTTC,TRBV4-1,TRBD2,TRBJ2-7,.
CASFRQGEVEQYF,TGTGCCAGCTTTAGGCAGGGAGAGGTCGAGCAGTACTTC,TRBV2,.,TRBJ2-7,many
CATSRVRDEQFF,TGTGCCACCAGCAGAGTAAGGGATGAGCAGTTCTTC,TRBV15,.,TRBJ2-1,many
CASRRTGVTKGYTF,TGTGCCAGCAGGCGGACAGGGGTCACCAAAGGCTACACCTTC,TRBV12-3/TRBV12-4,TRBD1,TRBJ1-2,.
CASSQELAPSSYEQYF,TGTGCCAGCAGCCAAGAACTAGCGCCAAGCTCCTACGAGCAGTACTTC,TRBV3-1,TRBD2,TRBJ2-7,few
CATSRDLMARNTGELFF,TGTGCCACCAGCAGAGATTTAATGGCTCGGAACACCGGGGAGCTGTTTTTT,TRBV15,.,TRBJ2-2,few
CASSEGTSGRARETQYF,TGTGCCAGCAGTGAAGGGACTAGCGGGAGGGCCCGAGAGACCCAGTACTTC,TRBV2,TRBD2,TRBJ2-5,many
CASRPTLAKANYGYTF,TGTGCCAGCAGACCCACCCTTGCGAAAGCTAACTATGGCTACACCTTC,TRBV6-5,.,TRBJ1-2,many
CASGQGDTYEQYF,TGTGCCAGCGGCCAGGGGGACACCTACGAGCAGTACTTC,TRBV6-1,TRBD1,TRBJ2-7,many
CSARSQETQYF,TGCAGTGCTAGGAGCCAAGAGACCCAGTACTTC,TRBV20-1,.,TRBJ2-5,many
CASSEGPFQDGYTF,TGCGCCAGCAGCGAGGGCCCTTTCCAGGATGGCTACACCTTC,TRBV5-1,.,TRBJ1-2,many
CSAREDRGEGYTF,TGCAGTGCCCGAGAGGACAGGGGAGAGGGCTACACCTTC,TRBV20-1,TRBD1,TRBJ1-2,many
CASQTSANAYEQYF,TGTGCCAGCCAGACTAGCGCCAACGCCTACGAGCAGTACTTC,TRBV19,TRBD2,TRBJ2-7,once
CASRWDRGMNTEAFF,TGTGCCAGCAGGTGGGACAGGGGAATGAACACTGAAGCTTTCTTT,TRBV12-3/TRBV12-4,TRBD1,TRBJ1-1,.
CASGFGGLVDTQYF,TGTGCCAGCGGGTTTGGGGGTTTAGTGGATACGCAGTATTTT,TRBV7-3,.,TRBJ2-3,few
CSAASGVSEGYTF,TGCAGTGCAGCCTCCGGGGTCAGCGAAGGCTACACCTTC,TRBV20-1,.,TRBJ1-2,many
CASSPQKVLNTEAFF,TGTGCCAGCTCACCTCAAAAGGTCCTGAACACTGAAGCTTTCTTT,TRBV18,.,TRBJ1-1,many
CASSSPTGNQPQHF,TGTGCCAGCAGTTCCCCTACAGGGAATCAGCCCCAGCATTTT,TRBV6-9,.,TRBJ1-5,few
CASSVGVHQPQHF,TGTGCCAGCTCTGTGGGGGTCCATCAGCCCCAGCATTTT,TRBV19,.,TRBJ1-5,.
CASSPGQDRYEQYF,TGTGCCAGCTCCCCAGGGCAGGACCGATACGAGCAGTACTTC,TRBV18,.,TRBJ2-7,many
CASGLPDRGNTGELFF,TGTGCTAGTGGTTTACCGGACAGGGGGAACACCGGGGAGCTGTTTTTT,TRBV12-5,TRBD1,TRBJ2-2,.
CASSRPTGGGETQYF,TGTGCCAGCAGTCGCCCGACAGGGGGTGGGGAGACCCAGTACTTC,TRBV12-3/TRBV12-4,TRBD1,TRBJ2-5,many
CASSQDIPPAEAFF,TGTGCCAGCAGCCAAGATATCCCCCCGGCTGAAGCTTTCTTT,TRBV3-1,.,TRBJ1-1,.
CASSFGAAYEQYF,TGTGCCAGCAGTTTCGGGGCAGCCTACGAGCAGTACTTC,TRBV12-3/TRBV12-4,.,TRBJ2-7,many
CASARAGGPVEQYF,TGTGCCAGCGCCAGGGCGGGAGGGCCTGTTGAGCAGTACTTC,TRBV12-3/TRBV12-4,TRBD2,TRBJ2-7,.
CASSWALYRKGLQPQHF,TGCGCCAGCAGCTGGGCCCTGTACCGGAAAGGGCTCCAGCCCCAGCATTTT,TRBV5-1,.,TRBJ1-5,few
CASSQDSLAGETQYF,TGCGCCAGCAGCCAAGATTCCCTAGCCGGGGAGACCCAGTACTTC,TRBV4-1,.,TRBJ2-5,many
CASSQGTAVPGNTIYF,TGTGCCAGCAGCCAAGGAACAGCCGTCCCTGGAAACACCATATATTTT,TRBV4-2,.,TRBJ1-3,.
CASSRSRTVIYGYTF,TGTGCCAGCAGCCGGTCGAGGACGGTGATCTATGGCTACACCTTC,TRBV13,.,TRBJ1-2,many
CSAHGTSGSLQETQYF,TGCAGTGCTCACGGGACTAGCGGGAGTCTCCAAGAGACCCAGTACTTC,TRBV20-1,TRBD2,TRBJ2-5,many
CATRLAGPYEQYF,TGTGCCACGAGGCTAGCGGGCCCTTACGAGCAGTACTTC,TRBV10-3,TRBD2,TRBJ2-7,many
CASSLSGTYRPGETQYF,TGTGCCAGCAGTTTATCGGGGACGTACAGGCCGGGAGAGACCCAGTACTTC,TRBV25-1,.,TRBJ2-5,.